These 2 T cell receptor beta chains originate from one sample sequenced in a study of T cells in Graves' hyperthyroidism and ophthalmopathy. Using RNA transcripts as the source, TCR beta CDR3 regions were amplified. RT-PCR in the first round (using the HTBI primer set) targeted the TCR CDR3. TCRdb reprocessed the multiplex PCR reads via MiXCR and lists one record per CDR3 protein. The data contain a few hundred thousand distinct CDR3 sequences, approximately 15% of them singletons. Sequencing used blood. The receptors originated from a woman aged 30 to 39 with Graves' hyperthyroidism.

This clonotype appeared many times. J is TRBJ1-5 and V is TRBV3-1; D not resolved. Trimming left V 0 bases short and J 12 bases short, with 12 bases between. Per the germline V gene, CDR1 is LGHDT and CDR2 is YNNKEL (reference sequence). There are 13 residues in the CDR3. The CDR3 bases are TGTGCCAGCAGCCAAGAGGGCAGTCGTTTCCAGCATTTT. This translates into CASSQEGSRFQHF.

This clonotype was counted many times. The rearrangement uses TRBV6-1 and TRBJ2-7; maybe TRBD2 (5 bases). The CDR3 extends over 16 amino acids. The germline V gene has CDR1 MNHNS and CDR2 SASEGT. Trimming pared 5 bases from V and 4 bases from J, leaving 21 bases between. The CDR3 reads CASSFDYTQSMYEQYF. DNA of the CDR3: TGTGCCAGCAGTTTTGACTATACGCAATCAATGTACGAGCAGTACTTC.